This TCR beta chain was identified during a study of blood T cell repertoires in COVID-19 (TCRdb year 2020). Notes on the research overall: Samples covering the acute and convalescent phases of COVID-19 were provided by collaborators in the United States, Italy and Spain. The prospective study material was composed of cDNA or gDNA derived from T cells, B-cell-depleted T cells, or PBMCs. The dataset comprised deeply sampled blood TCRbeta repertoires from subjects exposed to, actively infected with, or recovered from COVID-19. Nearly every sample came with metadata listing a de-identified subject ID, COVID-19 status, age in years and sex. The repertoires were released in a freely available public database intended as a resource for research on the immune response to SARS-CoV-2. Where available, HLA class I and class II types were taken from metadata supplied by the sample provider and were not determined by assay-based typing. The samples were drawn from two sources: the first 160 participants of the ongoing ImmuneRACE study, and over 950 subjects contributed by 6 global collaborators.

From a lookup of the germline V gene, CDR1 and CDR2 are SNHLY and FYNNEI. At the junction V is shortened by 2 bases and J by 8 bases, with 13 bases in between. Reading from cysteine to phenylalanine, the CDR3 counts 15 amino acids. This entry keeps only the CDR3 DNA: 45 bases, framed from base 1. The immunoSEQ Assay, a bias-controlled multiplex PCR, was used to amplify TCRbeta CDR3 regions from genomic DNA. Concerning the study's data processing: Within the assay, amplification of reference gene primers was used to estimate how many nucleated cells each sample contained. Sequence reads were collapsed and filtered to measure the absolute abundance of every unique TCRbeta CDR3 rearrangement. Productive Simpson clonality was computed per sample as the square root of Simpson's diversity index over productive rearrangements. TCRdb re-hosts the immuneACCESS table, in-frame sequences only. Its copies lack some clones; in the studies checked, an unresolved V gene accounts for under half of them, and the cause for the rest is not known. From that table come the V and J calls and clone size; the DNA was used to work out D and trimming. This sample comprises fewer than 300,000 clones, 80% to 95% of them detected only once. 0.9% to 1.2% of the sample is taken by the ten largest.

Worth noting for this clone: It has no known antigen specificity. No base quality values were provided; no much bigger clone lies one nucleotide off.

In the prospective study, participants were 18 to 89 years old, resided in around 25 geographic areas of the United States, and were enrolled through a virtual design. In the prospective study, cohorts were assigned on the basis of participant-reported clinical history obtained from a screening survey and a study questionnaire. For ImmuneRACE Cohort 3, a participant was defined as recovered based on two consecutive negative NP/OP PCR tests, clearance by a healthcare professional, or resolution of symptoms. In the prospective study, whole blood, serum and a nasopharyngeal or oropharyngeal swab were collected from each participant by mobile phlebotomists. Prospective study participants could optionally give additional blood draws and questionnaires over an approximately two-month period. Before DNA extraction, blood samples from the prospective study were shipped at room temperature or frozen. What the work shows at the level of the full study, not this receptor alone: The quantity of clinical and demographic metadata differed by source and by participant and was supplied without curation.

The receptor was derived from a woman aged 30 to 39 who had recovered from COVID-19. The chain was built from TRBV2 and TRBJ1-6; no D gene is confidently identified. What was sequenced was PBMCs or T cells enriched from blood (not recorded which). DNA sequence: TGTGCCAGCAGTGAAAAGGTCCGTGAGGATTCACCCCTCCACTTT. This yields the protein CASSEKVREDSPLHF.